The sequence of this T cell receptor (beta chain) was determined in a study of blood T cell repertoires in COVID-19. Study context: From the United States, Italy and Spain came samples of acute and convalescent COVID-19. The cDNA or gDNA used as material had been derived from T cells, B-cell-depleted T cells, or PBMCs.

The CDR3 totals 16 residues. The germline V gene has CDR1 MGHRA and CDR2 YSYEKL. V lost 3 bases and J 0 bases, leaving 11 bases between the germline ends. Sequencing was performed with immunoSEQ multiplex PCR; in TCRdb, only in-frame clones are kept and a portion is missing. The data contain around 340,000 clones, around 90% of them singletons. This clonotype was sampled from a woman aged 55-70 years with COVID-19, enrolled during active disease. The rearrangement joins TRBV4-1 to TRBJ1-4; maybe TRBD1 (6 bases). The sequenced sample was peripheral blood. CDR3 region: CASSQRGGSTNEKLFF. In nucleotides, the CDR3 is TGCGCCAGCAGCCAGAGGGGGGGATCAACTAATGAAAAACTGTTTTTT.